This is a list of T cell receptor beta chains from one sample in a study of identical twins. One entry per CDR3 protein, called by TCRdb with MiXCR from the 5' RACE reads. This sample has 450,000 or so distinct CDR3 sequences, with more than 20% found just once. These data also featured in a second study, about T cells expressing NK-cell markers.

Material: CD4+ T cells sorted from blood. The source of these receptors is a woman in her late teens or twenties in good health. The CDR3 runs from the conserved cysteine through the conserved F or W. The order of the fields is D gene, J gene, V gene, clone size, CDR3 protein, CDR3 DNA. D genes are given only for firm matches. Not every row has a clone size; where given, it reads once, few, many or a size class.

>TRBD1|TRBJ2-7|TRBV20-1|few
CSAFPGTEGEQYF
TGCAGTGCTTTTCCGGGGACAGAAGGAGAGCAGTACTTC
>TRBD1|TRBJ1-2|TRBV12-3/TRBV12-4|many
CASSLGTGSFGYTF
TGTGCCAGCAGTTTAGGGACAGGGTCGTTCGGCTACACCTTC
>TRBD2|TRBJ2-1|TRBV15|-
CATSRDLAGYNEQFF
TGTGCCACCAGCAGAGATCTAGCGGGATACAATGAGCAGTTCTTC
>TRBD1|TRBJ2-5|TRBV7-9|few
CASGTGGRETQYF
TGTGCCAGCGGCACAGGGGGCCGTGAGACCCAGTACTTC
>TRBD1|TRBJ1-6|TRBV7-2|few
CASSRTGDRSPLHF
TGTGCCAGCAGTCGTACAGGGGATCGCTCACCCCTCCACTTT
>TRBD2|TRBJ2-1|TRBV19|-
CASRRTSGNTYNEQFF
TGTGCCTCCAGAAGGACTAGCGGGAACACTTACAATGAGCAGTTCTTC
>-|TRBJ2-7|TRBV20-1|-
CSARDSRSANYEQYF
TGCAGTGCTAGAGATAGTCGCTCAGCCAACTACGAGCAGTACTTC
>TRBD1|TRBJ2-7|TRBV12-3/TRBV12-4|-
CASSLIEGARYEQYF
TGTGCCAGCAGTTTAATTGAGGGGGCAAGATACGAGCAGTACTTC
>TRBD1|TRBJ2-7|TRBV3-1|few
CASRNRTGPYEQYF
TGTGCCAGCAGAAATAGGACAGGTCCCTACGAGCAGTACTTC
>-|TRBJ2-2|TRBV12-3/TRBV12-4|-
CASSPTLTGPNTGELFF
TGTGCCAGCAGCCCTACTTTGACAGGACCGAACACCGGGGAGCTGTTTTTT